In its sample, the clone carrying this TCR beta chain was seen many times. As yet, its antigen is unknown. Separate cDNA molecules received unique molecular identifiers, which the library attached to them. Original processing notes: Samples held a median of roughly 100,000 TCRs, range roughly 23,224–750,000. TCRdb analysed the RACE reads with MiXCR anew, one entry per CDR3 protein. The V and J calls and clone size come from TCRdb's table, not from the authors' own analysis. The sample yields about 80,000 distinct CDR3 sequences, 8.5% to 10% seen once. The sample is drawn from a study of human T cells and chemical hapten exposure. Background on the study: Minor volume differences among pooled libraries chiefly drove per-sample TCR yield variation.

Indicated time point: healthy volunteer bleed at 6 weeks. The starting material, unfractionated whole blood, was used for total RNA extraction. There are 15 residues in the CDR3. Study-wide findings and caveats: TCRs exceeding 1 in 1000 frequency stayed unchanged with DPC sensitization.

Input material: whole blood. This receptor was taken from a female donor in good health. Some clones in this sample may be carry-over from other donors' samples. The chain couples TRBV21-1 to TRBJ1-2. TRBV21-1 is a documented pseudogene. The CDR3 region is CASSKGGRENYGYTF. For the CDR3, the DNA is TGTGCCAGCAGCAAGGGGGGGAGGGAAAACTATGGCTACACCTTC.